Listed below are T cell receptor beta chains from one sample, sequenced in a study of Graves' ophthalmopathy and Graves' hyperthyroidism. TCRdb reprocessed the multiplex PCR reads with MiXCR, giving one entry per CDR3 protein. The table includes hundreds of thousands of distinct CDR3 sequences, just over 40% detected once. Sequencing input: peripheral blood. The receptor set was obtained from an adult man with Graves' ophthalmopathy. The CDR3 runs from the conserved cysteine through the conserved F or W. The D gene is left open where the match is weak. Expanded clones are given a class, and other clones once, few, many or no size at all.

d_call clone_size j_call cdr3_length v_call cdr3_aa cdr3_nt
NA many TRBJ2-6 19 TRBV19 CASSVPIRGYVSGANVLTF TGTGCCAGTAGTGTACCCATCAGGGGCTACGTTTCTGGGGCCAACGTCCTGACTTTC
TRBD1 NA TRBJ1-1 16 TRBV10-3 CAISAPGQGNYGEAFF TGTGCCATCAGTGCCCCGGGACAGGGAAATTACGGTGAAGCTTTCTTT
TRBD1 many TRBJ2-2 12 TRBV25-1 CASSRGLGELFF TGTGCCAGCAGTAGGGGGCTTGGGGAGCTGTTTTTT
TRBD2 NA TRBJ2-3 16 TRBV15 CATSSSLAGVADTQYF TGTGCCACCAGCAGTTCACTAGCGGGAGTTGCAGATACGCAGTATTTT
TRBD1 NA TRBJ2-5 15 TRBV6-5 CASSSGDREFETQYF TGTGCCAGCAGTTCAGGGGACAGGGAGTTTGAGACCCAGTACTTC
TRBD2 few TRBJ2-7 14 TRBV27 CASSYSGGPYEQYF TGTGCCAGCAGTTATAGCGGGGGGCCCTACGAGCAGTACTTC
TRBD2 few TRBJ2-7 17 TRBV11-2 CASSSPLAGGQTYEQYF TGTGCCAGCAGCTCTCCCCTGGCGGGGGGGCAGACCTACGAGCAGTACTTC
TRBD2 NA TRBJ2-7 15 TRBV20-1 CSARPLAGEYYEQYF TGCAGTGCTAGACCCCTAGCGGGAGAGTACTACGAGCAGTACTTC
TRBD2 few TRBJ2-2 16 TRBV12-3/TRBV12-4 CASSPTSGGYTGELFF TGTGCCAGCAGTCCTACTAGCGGGGGGTACACCGGGGAGCTGTTTTTT
TRBD1 NA TRBJ1-2 15 TRBV25-1 CASSGSRNRGYGYTF TGTGCCAGCAGTGGCTCCCGCAACAGGGGCTATGGCTACACCTTC
TRBD2 NA TRBJ2-5 14 TRBV2 CASIPTSGGETQYF TGTGCCAGCATTCCGACTAGCGGGGGAGAGACCCAGTACTTC
TRBD2 NA TRBJ2-7 17 TRBV10-3 CASSYSRDGTSGYEQYF TGTGCCAGCAGTTACTCGAGAGACGGGACTAGCGGCTACGAGCAGTACTTC
NA NA TRBJ2-7 14 TRBV6-6 CASRGRRGIYEQYF TGTGCCAGCAGAGGACGACGTGGGATCTACGAGCAGTACTTC